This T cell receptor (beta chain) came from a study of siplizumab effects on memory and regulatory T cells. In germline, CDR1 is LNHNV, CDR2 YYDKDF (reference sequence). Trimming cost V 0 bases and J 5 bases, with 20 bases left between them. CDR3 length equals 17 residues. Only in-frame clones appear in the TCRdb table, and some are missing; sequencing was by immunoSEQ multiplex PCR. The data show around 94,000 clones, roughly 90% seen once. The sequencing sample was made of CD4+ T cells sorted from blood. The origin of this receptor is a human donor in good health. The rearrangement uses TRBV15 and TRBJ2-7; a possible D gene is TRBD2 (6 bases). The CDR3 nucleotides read TGTGCCACCAGCAGAGATCAGAATCCCGGGAGAGGCCACGAGCAGTACTTC. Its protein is CATSRDQNPGRGHEQYF. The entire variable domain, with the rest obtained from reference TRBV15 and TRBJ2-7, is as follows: DAMVIQNPRYQVTQFGKPVTLSCSQTLNHNVMYWYQQKSSQAPKLLFHYYDKDFNNEADTPDNFQSRRPNTSFCFLDIRSPGLGDTAMYLCATSRDQNPGRGHEQYFGPGTRLTVT.